This T cell receptor (beta chain) was retrieved from a study of tumor-infiltrating lymphocytes in primary liver carcinoma. Study details: The cohort consisted of patients whose primary liver carcinoma was surgically resected. All patients, whether men or women, fell within 30 to 69 years of age. Tumors were staged T1-T3 N0M0 and measured about 4 to 11 cm across.

Synthesis of TCR beta cDNA was carried out from about 540 ng total RNA with a constant-region primer. Three rounds of nested multiplex PCR with slightly modified ARM-PCR produced TCR beta libraries. The two initial PCR rounds, 9 to 11 cycles each, used TRBV1-TRBV30 forward and C-beta reverse primers. One entry per CDR3 protein, called by TCRdb with MiXCR from the multiplex PCR reads. The data show approximately 330,000 distinct CDR3 sequences, 65% seen once. As to this clonotype: A much larger clone differs by one base, so this may be a read error.

The blood RNA (from unsorted whole blood) was obtained, and germline DNA was also extracted. Germline V gene lookup returns CDR1 MNHNY and CDR2 SVGAGI (reference sequence). This CDR3 is built from 15 residues. Sequencing used peripheral blood. This receptor was taken from a man between 35 and 55 years old with primary liver carcinoma and hepatitis B virus infection. The chain combines TRBV6-6 with TRBJ2-1; possibly TRBD2 for D (6 bases). In DNA, the CDR3 is TGTGCCAGCAGTGATAGCGGAACCTCCTACAATGGGCAGTTCTTC. Translating it yields CASSDSGTSYNGQFF.